Below are 14 T cell receptor beta chains sequenced from a single sample in a study of blood T cell repertoires in COVID-19. Profiled with immunoSEQ multiplex PCR; TCRdb holds only in-frame clones, not every one. Among about 220,000 clones listed, more than 80% were seen once. The sequencing input was PBMCs or T cells enriched from blood (not recorded which). The source of these receptors is a woman younger than 30 in a cohort exposed to, infected with or recovered from COVID-19 (not recorded which).

This sequence joins TRBV28 and TRBJ1-6; perhaps TRBD1 as D (5 bases). In germline, CDR1 is MDHEN, CDR2 SYDVKM. This CDR3 has 15 residues. The ends were cut back, 6 bases at V and 5 bases at J, with 14 bases in the middle. CDR3 in amino acids: CASSLGAENNSPLHF. Written as DNA, the CDR3 is TGTGCCAGCAGCCTAGGGGCAGAAAATAATTCACCCCTCCACTTT.

This chain links TRBV7-2 with TRBJ1-5; 7 nucleotides align to TRBD1. This CDR3 has 14 residues. The germline CDR1 and CDR2 sequences are SGHTA and FQGNSA. The trim removed 4 bases at V and 5 bases at J, leaving 5 bases unmatched. The CDR3 reads CASSSTGNYQPQHF. In nucleotides, the CDR3 is TGTGCCAGCAGCTCGACAGGGAATTATCAGCCCCAGCATTTT.

V gene TRBV19 combines with J gene TRBJ1-6; 7 bases are shared with TRBD1. The CDR3 contains 15 residues. J lost 9 bases, V lost 6 bases, and 11 bases had no gene match. The germline CDR1 and CDR2 sequences are LNHDA and SQIVND (reference sequence). The CDR3 spells CASSVRQGEGSPLHF. The CDR3 DNA reads as TGTGCCAGTAGCGTCAGACAGGGAGAGGGTTCACCCCTCCACTTT.

As DNA, the CDR3 is TGTGCCAGCAGCTTTACAGGGGGCACCTATGGCTACACCTTC. It translates to CASSFTGGTYGYTF. This chain uses TRBV7-8 with TRBJ1-2, with TRBD1 matching 9 bases. The CDR3 contains 14 residues. Per the germline V gene, CDR1 is SGHVS and CDR2 is FQNEAQ. J gave up 4 bases and V 3 bases, and 3 bases lay outside the gene matches.

The CDR3 is CASSLLAGSYNEQFF. The DNA for the CDR3 is TGTGCCAGCAGCTTATTGGCGGGCTCCTACAATGAGCAGTTCTTC. The rearrangement uses TRBV11-2 and TRBJ2-1; a possible D gene is TRBD2 (5 bases). V gave up 2 bases and J gave up 0 bases, with 8 bases separating them. This CDR3 contains 15 residues. Per the germline V gene, CDR1 is SGHAT and CDR2 is FQNNGV. Looking up the rest from reference TRBV11-2 and TRBJ2-1 gives the full variable domain: EAGVAQSPRYKIIEKRQSVAFWCNPISGHATLYWYQQILGQGPKLLIQFQNNGVVDDSQLPKDRFSAERLKGVDSTLKIQPAKLEDSAVYLCASSLLAGSYNEQFFGPGTRLTVL.

The chain uses TRBV6-5 and TRBJ2-5; 7 bases map to TRBD1. Germline V CDR1 and CDR2: MNHEY, SVGAGI. V gave up 0 bases and J gave up 5 bases; unmatched junction bases: 3. CDR3 length: 14 amino acids. The CDR3 DNA reads as TGTGCCAGCAGTTACTCGACAGGGAAGGAGACCCAGTACTTC. Translation: CASSYSTGKETQYF.

This chain uses TRBV3-1 (or the pseudogene TRBV3-2) with TRBJ1-4; weak D call: TRBD1 (5 bases). Looked up from germline, CDR1 is LGHDT and CDR2 is YNNKEL (reference sequence). The CDR3 runs to 14 residues. V shed 4 bases and J shed 7 bases, with 13 bases lying between them. The CDR3 sequence is CASSPPGGAEKLFF. DNA for the CDR3: TGTGCCAGCAGCCCGCCCGGGGGTGCTGAAAAACTGTTTTTT.

This clone was detected once. V gene TRBV10-3 combines with J gene TRBJ1-1, with 10 bases that match TRBD1. After removal of 10 bases from V and 6 bases from J, the junction contained 8 bases not matched to a gene. Germline values: CDR1 ENHRY, CDR2 SYGVKD. CDR3 length: 13 amino acids. CDR3 protein: CATLGQGVAEAFF. The CDR3 DNA reads TGTGCCACCCTCGGACAGGGGGTCGCTGAAGCTTTCTTT.

The chain employs TRBV29-1 and TRBJ2-5, with 8 nucleotides matching TRBD2. Germline trimming cut 3 bases from V and 2 bases from J; bases unmatched to any gene: 5. CDR1 is SQVTM, CDR2 ANQGSEA, per germline. This CDR3 is 14 amino acids long. CDR3 amino acids: CSVDRVAGQETQYF. CDR3 nucleotide sequence: TGCAGCGTTGATAGGGTAGCGGGGCAAGAGACCCAGTACTTC.

This chain's CDR3 is CASSLWMAMNNQPQHF. In nucleotides, the CDR3 is TGTGCCAGCAGTTTATGGATGGCAATGAACAATCAGCCCCAGCATTTT. The chain has TRBV28 and TRBJ1-5; D gene unclear. Germline assignment: CDR1 MDHEN and CDR2 SYDVKM. V shed 0 bases and J shed 3 bases, with 12 bases lying between them. The CDR3 is made up of 16 amino acids.

DNA of the CDR3: TGCAGCGTTGACGCTAGCCGGGATGTGCAGTTCTTC. Its translation is CSVDASRDVQFF. This chain uses TRBV29-1 with TRBJ2-1; TRBD2 might be the D (5 bases). V lost 3 bases to trimming and J lost 12 bases, with 15 bases between them. Germline lookup yields CDR1 SQVTM and CDR2 ANQGSEA. CDR3 size: 12 residues.

The chain couples TRBV3-1 (or the pseudogene TRBV3-2) to TRBJ2-1; D uncertain. Germline V CDR1 and CDR2: LGHDT, YNNKEL (reference sequence). The V end was cut by 8 bases, the J end by 5 bases, with 13 bases between. The CDR3 has 13 amino acids. The CDR3 region is CASSPFRHNEQFF. The CDR3 region has the DNA TGTGCCAGCTCTCCTTTCAGGCACAATGAGCAGTTCTTC.

The gene calls are TRBV3-1 (or the pseudogene TRBV3-2) and TRBJ2-1; 7 positions agree with TRBD2. Germline CDR1 reads LGHDT; CDR2 reads YNNKEL (reference sequence). The CDR3 sequence is 16 residues long. Trimming removed 2 bases from V and 8 bases from J; junction bases left unmatched: 12. Here the CDR3 DNA reads TGTGCCAGCAGCCAAAGGGGAGGGCGGGAGAGGGATGAGCAGTTCTTC. Protein product: CASSQRGGRERDEQFF.

This sequence joins TRBV9 and TRBJ2-3; 8 bases agree with TRBD2. V trimming: 0 bases; J trimming: 5 bases; junction bases outside the gene matches: 5. Germline CDR1 SGDLS, CDR2 YYNGEE. The CDR3 contains 15 residues. The CDR3 loop is CASSVAGGMLDTQYF. The CDR3 nucleotides are TGTGCCAGCAGCGTAGCGGGAGGGATGTTAGATACGCAGTATTTT.